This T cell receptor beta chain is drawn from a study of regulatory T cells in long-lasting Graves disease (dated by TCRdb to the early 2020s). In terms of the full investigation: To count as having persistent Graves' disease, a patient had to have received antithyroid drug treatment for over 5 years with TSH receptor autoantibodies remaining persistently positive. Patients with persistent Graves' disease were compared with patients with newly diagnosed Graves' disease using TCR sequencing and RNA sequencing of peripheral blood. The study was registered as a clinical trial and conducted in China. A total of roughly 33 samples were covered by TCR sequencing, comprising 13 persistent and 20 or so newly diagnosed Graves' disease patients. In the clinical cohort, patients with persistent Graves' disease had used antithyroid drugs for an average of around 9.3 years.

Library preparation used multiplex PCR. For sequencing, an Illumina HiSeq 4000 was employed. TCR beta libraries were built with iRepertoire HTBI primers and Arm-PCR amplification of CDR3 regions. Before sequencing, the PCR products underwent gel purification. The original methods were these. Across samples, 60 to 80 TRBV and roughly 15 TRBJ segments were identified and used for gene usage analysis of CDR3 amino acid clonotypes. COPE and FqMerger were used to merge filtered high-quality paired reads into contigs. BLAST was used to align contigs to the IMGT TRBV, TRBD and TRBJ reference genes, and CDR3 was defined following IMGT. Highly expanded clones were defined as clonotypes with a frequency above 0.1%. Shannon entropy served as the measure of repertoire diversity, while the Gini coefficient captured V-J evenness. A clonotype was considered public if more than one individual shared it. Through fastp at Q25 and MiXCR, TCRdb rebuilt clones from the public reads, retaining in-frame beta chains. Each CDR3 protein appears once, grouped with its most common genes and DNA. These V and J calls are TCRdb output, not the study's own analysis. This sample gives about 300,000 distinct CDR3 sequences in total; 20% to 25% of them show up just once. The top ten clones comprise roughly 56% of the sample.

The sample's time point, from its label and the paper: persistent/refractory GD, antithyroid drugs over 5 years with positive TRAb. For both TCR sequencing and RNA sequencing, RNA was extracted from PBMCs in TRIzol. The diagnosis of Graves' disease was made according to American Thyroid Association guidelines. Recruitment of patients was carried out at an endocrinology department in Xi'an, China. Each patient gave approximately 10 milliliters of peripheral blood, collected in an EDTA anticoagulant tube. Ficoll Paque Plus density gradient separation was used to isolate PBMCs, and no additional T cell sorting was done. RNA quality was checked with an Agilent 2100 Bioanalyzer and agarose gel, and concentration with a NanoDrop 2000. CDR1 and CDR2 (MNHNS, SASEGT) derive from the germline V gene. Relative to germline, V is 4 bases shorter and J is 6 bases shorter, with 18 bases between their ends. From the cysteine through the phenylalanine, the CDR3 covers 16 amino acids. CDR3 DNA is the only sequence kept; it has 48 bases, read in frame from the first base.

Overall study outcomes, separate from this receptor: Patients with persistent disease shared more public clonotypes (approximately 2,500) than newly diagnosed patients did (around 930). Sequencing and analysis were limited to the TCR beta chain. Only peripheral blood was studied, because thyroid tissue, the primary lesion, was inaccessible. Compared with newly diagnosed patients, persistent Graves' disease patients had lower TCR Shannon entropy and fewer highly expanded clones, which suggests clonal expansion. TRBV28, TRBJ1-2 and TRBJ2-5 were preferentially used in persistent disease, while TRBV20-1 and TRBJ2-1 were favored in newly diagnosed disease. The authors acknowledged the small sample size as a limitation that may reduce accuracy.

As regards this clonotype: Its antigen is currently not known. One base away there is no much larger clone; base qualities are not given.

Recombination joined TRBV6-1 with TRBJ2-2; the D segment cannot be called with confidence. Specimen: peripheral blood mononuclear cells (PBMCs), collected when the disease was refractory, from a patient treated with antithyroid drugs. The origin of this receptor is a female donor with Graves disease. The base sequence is TGTGCCAGCAGTGTTGACCAGGCGGTCTTATCCGGGGAGCTGTTTTTT. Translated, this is CASSVDQAVLSGELFF.